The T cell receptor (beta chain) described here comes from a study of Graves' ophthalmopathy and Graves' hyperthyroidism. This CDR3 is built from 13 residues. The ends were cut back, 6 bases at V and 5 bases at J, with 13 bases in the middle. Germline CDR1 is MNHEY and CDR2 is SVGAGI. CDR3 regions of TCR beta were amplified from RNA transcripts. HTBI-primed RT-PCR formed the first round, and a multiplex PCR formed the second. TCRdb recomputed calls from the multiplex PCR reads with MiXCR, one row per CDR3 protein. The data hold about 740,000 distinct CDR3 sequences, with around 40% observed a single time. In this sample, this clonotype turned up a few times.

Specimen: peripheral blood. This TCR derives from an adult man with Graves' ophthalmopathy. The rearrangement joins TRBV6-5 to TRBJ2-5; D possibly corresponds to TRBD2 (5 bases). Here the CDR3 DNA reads TGTGCCAGCAGGGCCGGGATGGTGGAGACCCAGTACTTC. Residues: CASRAGMVETQYF.